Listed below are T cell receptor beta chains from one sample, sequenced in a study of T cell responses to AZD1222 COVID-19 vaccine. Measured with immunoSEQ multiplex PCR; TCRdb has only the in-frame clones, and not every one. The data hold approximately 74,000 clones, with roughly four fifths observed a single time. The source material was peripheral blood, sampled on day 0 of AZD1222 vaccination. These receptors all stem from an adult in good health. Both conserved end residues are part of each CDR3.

CDR3aa: CASSPEGTGGSYGYTF
len: 16
v_gene: TRBV5-5
j_gene: TRBJ1-2

CDR3aa: CASSLDGQVNEKLFF
len: 15
v_gene: TRBV5-1
j_gene: TRBJ1-4

CDR3aa: CASAHNNEQFF
len: 11
v_gene: TRBV3-1/TRBV3-2
j_gene: TRBJ2-1

CDR3aa: CATQAGGTDTQYF
len: 13
v_gene: TRBV5-4
j_gene: TRBJ2-3

CDR3aa: CASSALTGYEQYF
len: 13
v_gene: TRBV11-2
j_gene: TRBJ2-7

CDR3aa: CASSSGHSHSYEQYF
len: 15
v_gene: TRBV28
j_gene: TRBJ2-7

CDR3aa: CASSQEGGPGNTIYF
len: 15
v_gene: TRBV3-1/TRBV3-2
j_gene: TRBJ1-3

CDR3aa: CASSFTASYNSPLHF
len: 15
v_gene: TRBV7-2
j_gene: TRBJ1-6

CDR3aa: CASSIDGTGSFTDTQYF
len: 17
v_gene: TRBV19
j_gene: TRBJ2-3

CDR3aa: CASSVGALAGAYNEQFF
len: 17
v_gene: TRBV9
j_gene: TRBJ2-1

CDR3aa: CATWDRGLSNEQYF
len: 14
v_gene: TRBV10-3
j_gene: TRBJ2-7

CDR3aa: CASGLGFPGANVLTF
len: 15
v_gene: TRBV12-5
j_gene: TRBJ2-6

CDR3aa: CASGAGTGYGGTF
len: 13
v_gene: TRBV6-4
j_gene: TRBJ1-2

CDR3aa: CASSGRNLATNEKLFF
len: 16
v_gene: TRBV6-1
j_gene: TRBJ1-4

CDR3aa: CASSAGVSGPYEQYF
len: 15
v_gene: TRBV11-2
j_gene: TRBJ2-7

CDR3aa: CASSLGELPGEQYF
len: 14
v_gene: TRBV7-8
j_gene: TRBJ2-7

CDR3aa: CASSAGTGTYEQYF
len: 14
v_gene: TRBV2
j_gene: TRBJ2-7

CDR3aa: CASSPRGGNYNEQFF
len: 15
v_gene: TRBV27
j_gene: TRBJ2-1

CDR3aa: CASSPPLVWGNYGYTF
len: 16
v_gene: TRBV7-9
j_gene: TRBJ1-2

CDR3aa: CATSDLYPLGGSPHNSPLHF
len: 20
v_gene: TRBV24-1
j_gene: TRBJ1-6

CDR3aa: CASSSAGTAIYEQYF
len: 15
v_gene: TRBV7-9
j_gene: TRBJ2-7

CDR3aa: CASSVGTSGEETQYF
len: 15
v_gene: TRBV5-6
j_gene: TRBJ2-5

CDR3aa: CASSLEGRGLPGELFF
len: 16
v_gene: TRBV5-1
j_gene: TRBJ2-2

CDR3aa: CASQKGSNQPQHF
len: 13
v_gene: TRBV5-6
j_gene: TRBJ1-5

CDR3aa: CASSNPEAQQYF
len: 12
v_gene: TRBV10-2
j_gene: TRBJ2-7

CDR3aa: CASSPRVGTDYGYTF
len: 15
v_gene: TRBV7-2
j_gene: TRBJ1-2

CDR3aa: CASSLIGLSTDTQYF
len: 15
v_gene: TRBV7-2
j_gene: TRBJ2-3

CDR3aa: CASSPLRYTGELFF
len: 14
v_gene: TRBV18
j_gene: TRBJ2-2

CDR3aa: CASSRTYSYNEQFF
len: 14
v_gene: TRBV5-5
j_gene: TRBJ2-1

CDR3aa: CASSYRGGEKLFF
len: 13
v_gene: TRBV3-1/TRBV3-2
j_gene: TRBJ1-4

CDR3aa: CASSQGRGPYNEQFF
len: 15
v_gene: TRBV4-1
j_gene: TRBJ2-1

CDR3aa: CASSRRRDYGYTF
len: 13
v_gene: TRBV14
j_gene: TRBJ1-2

CDR3aa: CASSLEGRGQGATDWSQPQHF
len: 21
v_gene: TRBV11-3
j_gene: TRBJ1-5

CDR3aa: CASSSTRQGGEKLFF
len: 15
v_gene: TRBV5-6
j_gene: TRBJ1-4

CDR3aa: CASNTGQLNEKLFF
len: 14
v_gene: TRBV2
j_gene: TRBJ1-4

CDR3aa: CASSFPDQPQHF
len: 12
v_gene: TRBV12-3/TRBV12-4
j_gene: TRBJ1-5

CDR3aa: CASSSGVGLAGDEQYF
len: 16
v_gene: TRBV10-1
j_gene: TRBJ2-7

CDR3aa: CASSFSGTGGSTDTQYF
len: 17
v_gene: TRBV9
j_gene: TRBJ2-3

CDR3aa: CASSASDTPTGYTF
len: 14
v_gene: TRBV9
j_gene: TRBJ1-2

CDR3aa: CASSPYGRSTGELFF
len: 15
v_gene: TRBV2
j_gene: TRBJ2-2

CDR3aa: CASSESETANF
len: 11
v_gene: TRBV6-1
j_gene: TRBJ2-7

CDR3aa: CASSFSQGYGYTF
len: 13
v_gene: TRBV28
j_gene: TRBJ1-2

CDR3aa: CASSLAFNRATGYTF
len: 15
v_gene: TRBV5-5
j_gene: TRBJ1-2

CDR3aa: CASTMGLFAYEQYF
len: 14
v_gene: TRBV6-5
j_gene: TRBJ2-7

CDR3aa: CASSGAGGYTEAFF
len: 14
v_gene: TRBV5-1
j_gene: TRBJ1-1

CDR3aa: CASSWAGRAEQYF
len: 13
v_gene: TRBV12-3/TRBV12-4
j_gene: TRBJ2-7